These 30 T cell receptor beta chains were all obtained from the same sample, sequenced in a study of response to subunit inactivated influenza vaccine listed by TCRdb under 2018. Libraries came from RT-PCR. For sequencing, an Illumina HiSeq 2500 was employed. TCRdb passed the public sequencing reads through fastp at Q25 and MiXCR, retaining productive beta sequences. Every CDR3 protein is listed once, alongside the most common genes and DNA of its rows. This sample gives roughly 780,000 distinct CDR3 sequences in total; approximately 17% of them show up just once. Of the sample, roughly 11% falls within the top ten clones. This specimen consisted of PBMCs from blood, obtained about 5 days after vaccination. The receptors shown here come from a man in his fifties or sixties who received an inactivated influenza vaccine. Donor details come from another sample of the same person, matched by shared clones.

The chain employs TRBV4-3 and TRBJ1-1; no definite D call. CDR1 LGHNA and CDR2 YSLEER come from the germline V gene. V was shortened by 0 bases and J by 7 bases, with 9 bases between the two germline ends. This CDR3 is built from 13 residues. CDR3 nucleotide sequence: TGCGCCAGCAGCCAAGAACCCGGCAGTGAAGCTTTCTTT. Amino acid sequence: CASSQEPGSEAFF.

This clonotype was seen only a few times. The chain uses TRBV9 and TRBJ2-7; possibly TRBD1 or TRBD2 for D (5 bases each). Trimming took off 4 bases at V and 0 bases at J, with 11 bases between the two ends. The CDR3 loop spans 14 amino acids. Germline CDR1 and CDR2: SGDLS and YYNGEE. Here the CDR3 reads CASSTGTLSYEQYF. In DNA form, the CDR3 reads TGTGCCAGCAGCACCGGGACGCTCTCCTACGAGCAGTACTTC.

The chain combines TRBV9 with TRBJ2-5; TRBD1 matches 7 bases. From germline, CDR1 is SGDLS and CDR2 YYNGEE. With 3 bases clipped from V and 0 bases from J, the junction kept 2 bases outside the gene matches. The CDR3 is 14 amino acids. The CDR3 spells CASSAGQNQETQYF. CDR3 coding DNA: TGTGCCAGCAGCGCGGGACAGAACCAAGAGACCCAGTACTTC.

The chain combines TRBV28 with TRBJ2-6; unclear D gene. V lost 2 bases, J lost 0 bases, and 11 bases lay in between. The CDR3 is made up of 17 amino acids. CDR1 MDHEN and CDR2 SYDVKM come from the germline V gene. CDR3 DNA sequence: TGTGCCAGCAGTTTAAACATAGGCAGCTCTGGGGCCAACGTCCTGACTTTC. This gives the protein CASSLNIGSSGANVLTF.

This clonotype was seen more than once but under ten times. CDR3 in amino acids: CSVEAGLAGPRSSYEQYF. In DNA form, the CDR3 reads TGCAGCGTTGAAGCTGGGCTAGCGGGTCCTCGTAGCTCCTACGAGCAGTACTTC. The chain joins TRBV29-1 to TRBJ2-7, with 8 bases aligning to TRBD2. Looked up from germline, CDR1 is SQVTM and CDR2 is ANQGSEA. J lost 0 bases, V lost 1 base, and 14 bases had no gene match. The CDR3 is 18 residues long.

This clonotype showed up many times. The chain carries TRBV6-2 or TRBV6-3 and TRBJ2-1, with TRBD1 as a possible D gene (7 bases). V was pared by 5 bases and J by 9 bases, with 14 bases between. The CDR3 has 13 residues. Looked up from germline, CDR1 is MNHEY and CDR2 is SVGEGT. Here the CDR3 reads CASSNGGGLEQFF. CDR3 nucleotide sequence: TGTGCCAGCAGTAACGGAGGGGGCCTTGAGCAGTTCTTC.

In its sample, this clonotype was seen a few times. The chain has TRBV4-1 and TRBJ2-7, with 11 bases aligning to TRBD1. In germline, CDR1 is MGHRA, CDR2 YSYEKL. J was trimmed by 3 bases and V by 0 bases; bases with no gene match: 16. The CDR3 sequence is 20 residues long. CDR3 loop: CASSQDKRTRDRGKVYEQYF. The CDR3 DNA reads TGCGCCAGCAGCCAAGATAAGAGGACCCGGGACAGGGGGAAAGTCTACGAGCAGTACTTC.

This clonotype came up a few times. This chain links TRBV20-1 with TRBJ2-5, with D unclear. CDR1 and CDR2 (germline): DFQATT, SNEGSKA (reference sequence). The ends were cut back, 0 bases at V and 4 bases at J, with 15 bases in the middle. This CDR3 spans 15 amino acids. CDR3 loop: CSARDPETTGETQYF. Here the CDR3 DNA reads TGCAGTGCTAGAGATCCTGAGACCACCGGAGAGACCCAGTACTTC.

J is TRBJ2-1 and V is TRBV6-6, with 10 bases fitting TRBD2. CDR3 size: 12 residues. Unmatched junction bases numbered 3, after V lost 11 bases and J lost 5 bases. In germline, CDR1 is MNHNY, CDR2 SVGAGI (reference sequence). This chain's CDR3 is CAGGLADNEQFF. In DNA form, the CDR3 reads TGTGCCGGAGGACTAGCGGACAATGAGCAGTTCTTC.

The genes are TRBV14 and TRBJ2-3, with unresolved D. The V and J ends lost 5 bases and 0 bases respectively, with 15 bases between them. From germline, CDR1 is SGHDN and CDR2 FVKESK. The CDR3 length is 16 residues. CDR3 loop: CASSERIIGSTDTQYF. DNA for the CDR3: TGTGCCAGCAGCGAACGGATTATCGGGAGCACAGATACGCAGTATTTT.

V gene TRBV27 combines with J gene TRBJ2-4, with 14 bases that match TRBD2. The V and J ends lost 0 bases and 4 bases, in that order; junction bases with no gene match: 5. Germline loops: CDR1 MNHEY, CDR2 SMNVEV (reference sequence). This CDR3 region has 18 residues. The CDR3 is CASSLSIGLAGGKNIQYF. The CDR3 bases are TGTGCCAGCAGTTTATCTATTGGACTAGCGGGAGGAAAAAACATTCAGTACTTC.

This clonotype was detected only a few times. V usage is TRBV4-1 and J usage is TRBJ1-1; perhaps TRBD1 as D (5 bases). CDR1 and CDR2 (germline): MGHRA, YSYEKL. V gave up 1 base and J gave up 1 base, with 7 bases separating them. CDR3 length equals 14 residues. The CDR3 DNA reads TGCGCCAGCAGCCAAGGACAGAAGAACACTGAAGCTTTCTTT. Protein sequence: CASSQGQKNTEAFF.

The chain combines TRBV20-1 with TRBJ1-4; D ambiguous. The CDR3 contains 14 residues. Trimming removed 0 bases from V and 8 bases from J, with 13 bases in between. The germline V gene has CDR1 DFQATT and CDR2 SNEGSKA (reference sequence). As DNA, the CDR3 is TGCAGTGCTAGAGATGACGGGGTGGAGGAAAAACTGTTTTTT. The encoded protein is CSARDDGVEEKLFF.

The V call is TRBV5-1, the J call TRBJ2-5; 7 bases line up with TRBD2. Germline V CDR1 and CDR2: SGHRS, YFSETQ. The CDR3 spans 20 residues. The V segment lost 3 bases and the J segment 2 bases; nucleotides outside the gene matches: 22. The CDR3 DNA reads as TGCGCCAGCAGCTCATTAGCGGGCGAAAAAGCCGGAACCGATCAAGAGACCCAGTACTTC. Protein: CASSSLAGEKAGTDQETQYF.

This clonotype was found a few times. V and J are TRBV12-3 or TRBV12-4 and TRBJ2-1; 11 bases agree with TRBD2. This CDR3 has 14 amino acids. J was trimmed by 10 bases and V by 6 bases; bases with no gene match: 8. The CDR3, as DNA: TGTGCCAGCAGCAGACTAGCGGGAAAGGACGAGCAGTTCTTC. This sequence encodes CASSRLAGKDEQFF.

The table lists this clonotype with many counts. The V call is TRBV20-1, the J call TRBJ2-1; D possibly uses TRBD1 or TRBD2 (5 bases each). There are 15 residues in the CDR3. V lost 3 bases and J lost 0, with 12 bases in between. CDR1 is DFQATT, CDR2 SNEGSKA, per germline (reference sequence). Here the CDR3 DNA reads TGCAGTGCTAGTGGGGGAACCCTCTCCTACAATGAGCAGTTCTTC. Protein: CSASGGTLSYNEQFF.

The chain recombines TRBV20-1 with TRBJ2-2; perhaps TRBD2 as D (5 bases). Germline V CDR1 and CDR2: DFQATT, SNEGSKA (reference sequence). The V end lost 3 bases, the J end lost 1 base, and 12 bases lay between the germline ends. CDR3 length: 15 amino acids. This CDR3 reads CSASRMDLNTGELFF. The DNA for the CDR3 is TGCAGTGCTAGTCGCATGGACTTGAACACCGGGGAGCTGTTTTTT.

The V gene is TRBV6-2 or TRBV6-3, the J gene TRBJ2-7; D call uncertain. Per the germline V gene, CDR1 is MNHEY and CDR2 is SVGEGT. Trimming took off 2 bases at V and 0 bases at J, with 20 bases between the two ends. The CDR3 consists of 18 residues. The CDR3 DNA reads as TGTGCCAGCAGTTACACCCATGAGGCACCGACCTCCTCCTACGAGCAGTACTTC. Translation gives CASSYTHEAPTSSYEQYF.

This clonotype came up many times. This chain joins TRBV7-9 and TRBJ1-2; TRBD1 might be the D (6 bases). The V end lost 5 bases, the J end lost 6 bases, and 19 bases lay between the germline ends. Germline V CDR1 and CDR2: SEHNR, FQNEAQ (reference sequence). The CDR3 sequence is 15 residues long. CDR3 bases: TGTGCCAGCAGCCCGAGTTTTAACAGGGCGAATGGCTACACCTTC. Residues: CASSPSFNRANGYTF.

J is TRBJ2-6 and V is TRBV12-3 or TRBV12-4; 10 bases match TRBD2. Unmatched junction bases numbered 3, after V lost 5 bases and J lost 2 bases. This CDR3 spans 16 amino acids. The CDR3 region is CASSPGLAAGANVLTF. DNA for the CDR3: TGTGCCAGCAGTCCCGGACTAGCGGCTGGGGCCAACGTCCTGACTTTC.

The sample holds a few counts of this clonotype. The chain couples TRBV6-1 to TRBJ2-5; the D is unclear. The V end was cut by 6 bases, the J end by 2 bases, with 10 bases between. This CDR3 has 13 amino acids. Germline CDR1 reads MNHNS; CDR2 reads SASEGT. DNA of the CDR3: TGTGCCAGCAGCGTTCAGTCTCAAGAGACCCAGTACTTC. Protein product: CASSVQSQETQYF.

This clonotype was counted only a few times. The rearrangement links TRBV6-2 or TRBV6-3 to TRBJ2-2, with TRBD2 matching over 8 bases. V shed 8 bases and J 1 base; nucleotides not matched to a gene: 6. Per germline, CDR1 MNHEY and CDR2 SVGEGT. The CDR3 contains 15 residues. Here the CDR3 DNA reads TGTGCCAGCGAAATAGCGGGGCTGAACACCGGGGAGCTGTTTTTT. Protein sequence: CASEIAGLNTGELFF.

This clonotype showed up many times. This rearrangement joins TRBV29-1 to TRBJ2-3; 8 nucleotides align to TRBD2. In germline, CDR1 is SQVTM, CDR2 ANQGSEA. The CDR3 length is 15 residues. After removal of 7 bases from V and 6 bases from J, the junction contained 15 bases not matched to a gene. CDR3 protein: CSAGRGGGQVDTQYF. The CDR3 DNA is TGCAGCGCTGGACGGGGGGGCGGTCAAGTGGATACGCAGTATTTT.

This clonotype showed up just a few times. CDR3 nucleotide sequence: TGTGCCACCAGTGAGACAGGGTCCTACAATGAGCAGTTCTTC. Amino acids: CATSETGSYNEQFF. The chain has TRBV24-1 and TRBJ2-1, with TRBD1 matching over 7 bases. V shed 4 bases, J shed 1 base, and the junction held 0 bases outside the gene matches. Germline lookup yields CDR1 KGHDR and CDR2 SFDVKD. The CDR3 contains 14 residues.

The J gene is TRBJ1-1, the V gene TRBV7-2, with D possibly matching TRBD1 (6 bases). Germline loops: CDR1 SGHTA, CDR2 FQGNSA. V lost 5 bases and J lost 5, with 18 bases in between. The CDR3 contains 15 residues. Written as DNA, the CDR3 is TGTGCCAGCAGCCCCCAACAGGGAAGGTGGACTGAAGCTTTCTTT. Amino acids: CASSPQQGRWTEAFF.

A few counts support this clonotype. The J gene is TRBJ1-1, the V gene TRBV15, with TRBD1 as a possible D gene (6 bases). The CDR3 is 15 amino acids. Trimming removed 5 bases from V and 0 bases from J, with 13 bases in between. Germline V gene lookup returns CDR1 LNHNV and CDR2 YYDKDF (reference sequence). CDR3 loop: CATSARGEVNTEAFF. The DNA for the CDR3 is TGTGCCACCAGCGCCAGGGGAGAGGTGAACACTGAAGCTTTCTTT.

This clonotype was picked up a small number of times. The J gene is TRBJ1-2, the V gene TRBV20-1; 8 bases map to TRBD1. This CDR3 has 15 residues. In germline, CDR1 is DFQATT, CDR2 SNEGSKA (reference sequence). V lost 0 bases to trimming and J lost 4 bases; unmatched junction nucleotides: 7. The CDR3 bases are TGCAGTGCTAGAGAATTCAGGGGGCGCATCTATGGCTACACCTTC. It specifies CSAREFRGRIYGYTF.

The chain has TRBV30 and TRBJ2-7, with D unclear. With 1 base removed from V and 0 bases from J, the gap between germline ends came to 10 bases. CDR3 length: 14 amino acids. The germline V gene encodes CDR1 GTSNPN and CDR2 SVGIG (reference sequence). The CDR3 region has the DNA TGTGCCTGGAGTGATATAGGCATCTCCTACGAGCAGTACTTC. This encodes CAWSDIGISYEQYF.

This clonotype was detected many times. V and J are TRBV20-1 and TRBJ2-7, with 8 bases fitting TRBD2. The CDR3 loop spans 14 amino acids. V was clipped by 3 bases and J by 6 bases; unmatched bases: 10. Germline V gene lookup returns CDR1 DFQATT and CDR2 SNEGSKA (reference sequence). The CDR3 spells CSASPGGTGSEQYF. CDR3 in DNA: TGCAGTGCTAGTCCGGGAGGGACGGGAAGCGAGCAGTACTTC.

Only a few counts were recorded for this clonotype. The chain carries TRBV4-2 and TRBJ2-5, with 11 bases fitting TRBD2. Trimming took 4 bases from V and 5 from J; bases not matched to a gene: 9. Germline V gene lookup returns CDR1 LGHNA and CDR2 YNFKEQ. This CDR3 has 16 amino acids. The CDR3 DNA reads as TGTGCCAGCAGCCCTGTTACTAGCGGGGGTTTTGAGACCCAGTACTTC. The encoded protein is CASSPVTSGGFETQYF.